The entry below gives a single TCR beta chain sequence along with its context. The DNA is left out, because the CDR3 cannot be placed on it with certainty; the CDR3 is given as TCRdb lists it. The sample originates from a study of OX40 agonist ivuxolimab in advanced cancers. CDR1 is ENHRY, CDR2 SYGVKD, per germline. The CDR3 has 14 residues if both end residues are counted. Assay used: immunoSEQ multiplex PCR; TCRdb lists only in-frame clones, some missing. The top ten clones hold over 4% of a sample with some 65,000 clones, around 84% of them seen once. The receptor was isolated from an adult with an advanced solid tumor such as melanoma, head and neck, liver or kidney cancer. The rearrangement links TRBV10-3 to TRBJ1-1. The source was CD4+ or CD8+ T cells sorted from blood, collected in a trial of the OX40 agonist ivuxolimab. This CDR3 is CAISTSGNGAEAFF.